A selection of T cell receptor beta chains follows, all from one sample in a study of blood T cell repertoires in COVID-19. Produced via immunoSEQ multiplex PCR; TCRdb's table is partial and in-frame only. The sample contains fewer than 500,000 clones, 80% to 90% of which appear only once. The sequenced sample consisted of PBMCs or T cells enriched from blood (not recorded which). The receptor set was obtained from a man between 25 and 39 years old who had recovered from COVID-19. Each CDR3 is given with its conserved first and last residue. Fields, in order: V gene, D gene, J gene, clone size, CDR3 DNA, CDR3 protein. D genes are given only for firm matches. A row's size may be missing; if present it is once, few, many or a size class.

TRBV3-1/TRBV3-2	TRBD2	TRBJ2-7	-	TGTGCCAGCAGCCATGGGACTAGCGGTCTCTACGAGCAGTACTTC	CASSHGTSGLYEQYF
TRBV29-1	TRBD1	TRBJ2-1	-	TGCAGCGCCTGGACAGGAGAGGGGGAGCAGTTCTTC	CSAWTGEGEQFF
TRBV24-1	TRBD2	TRBJ2-3	-	TGTGCCACCAGTGACGGGACTAGCGGGAGCTATACGCAGTATTTT	CATSDGTSGSYTQYF
TRBV28	-	TRBJ1-1	-	TGTGCCAGCAGTCCTGCTGGCCACAACACTGAAGCTTTCTTT	CASSPAGHNTEAFF
TRBV14	-	TRBJ1-4	-	TGTGCCAGCAGCCCTCTCTCGGGGAAAAATGAAAAACTGTTTTTT	CASSPLSGKNEKLFF
TRBV28	TRBD2	TRBJ2-5	-	TGTGCCAGCAGTTTCTTAGCGGGAGGTTCAAAGGAGACCCAGTACTTC	CASSFLAGGSKETQYF
TRBV5-6	-	TRBJ2-1	-	TGTGCCAGCACCCGGTCTTTTGAGCAGTTCTTC	CASTRSFEQFF
TRBV5-1	-	TRBJ2-2	-	TGCGCCAGCAGCTTAAGGGGGAACACCGGGGAGCTGTTTTTT	CASSLRGNTGELFF
TRBV5-4	TRBD1	TRBJ1-1	-	TGTGCCAGCAGCTTCTTCCCAGGGGGCGAGACTGAAGCTTTCTTT	CASSFFPGGETEAFF
TRBV25-1	-	TRBJ2-1	few	TGTGCCAGCAGTGCCTCAGGGGAGCAGTTCTTC	CASSASGEQFF
TRBV6-2/TRBV6-3	TRBD1	TRBJ2-5	-	TGTGCCAGCAGTTCCGGGACAGGCCGAGGACAGACCCAGTACTTC	CASSSGTGRGQTQYF
TRBV25-1	-	TRBJ1-4	-	TGTGCCAGCAGTGAATCCAGGAAAGATAATGAAAAACTGTTTTTT	CASSESRKDNEKLFF
TRBV29-1	-	TRBJ1-5	-	TGCAGCGTCGCGAGCTCAGGGGATCAGCCCCAGCATTTT	CSVASSGDQPQHF
TRBV27	TRBD2	TRBJ2-7	-	TGTGCCAGCAGTCGCACCGGGACTAGCGGATACGAGCAGTACTTC	CASSRTGTSGYEQYF
TRBV14	-	TRBJ1-3	few	TGTGCCAGCAGCTTCCACCACTCAGGGGTAGGAAACACCATATATTTT	CASSFHHSGVGNTIYF
TRBV3-1/TRBV3-2	TRBD1	TRBJ2-4	-	TGTGCCAGCAGCCAAGATAGGACAGGGGCTTCAAACATTCAGTACTTC	CASSQDRTGASNIQYF
TRBV6-5	-	TRBJ1-5	-	TGTGCCAGCAGTTACGGCGGGGGCAATCAGCCCCAGCATTTT	CASSYGGGNQPQHF
TRBV3-1/TRBV3-2	-	TRBJ1-5	-	TGTGCCAGCAGCTACGCAGGCAGGCAGCCCCAGCATTTT	CASSYAGRQPQHF
TRBV6-5	TRBD2	TRBJ2-2	-	TGTGCCAGCTCGAAAAAGCGGGAGATGTCCGGGGAGCTGTTTTTT	CASSKKREMSGELFF
TRBV4-1	-	TRBJ1-5	-	TGCGCCAGCAGCCAACCCGGGACTGGTCAGCCCCAGCATTTT	CASSQPGTGQPQHF
TRBV7-2	TRBD1	TRBJ1-4	-	TGTGCCAGCAGCTTAGTAGGGACAGGGGACGAAAAACTGTTTTTT	CASSLVGTGDEKLFF
TRBV20-1	-	TRBJ1-5	-	TGCAGTGCTAGTGGGCAGGGCCAGTGGGAGCCCCAGCATTTT	CSASGQGQWEPQHF
TRBV24-1	-	TRBJ2-7	once	TGTGCCACCAGTGACCGGAGGAGGGAAACCTACGAGCAGTACTTC	CATSDRRRETYEQYF
TRBV11-2	-	TRBJ1-1	-	TGTGCCAGCAGCTTACAACGGTCCACTGAAGCTTTCTTT	CASSLQRSTEAFF
TRBV28	-	TRBJ1-4	-	TGTGCCGGTGGGGGGAATGAAAAACTGTTTTTT	CAGGGNEKLFF
TRBV7-9	-	TRBJ1-4	-	TGTGCCAGCACCCCCGGGGGGGAAAAACTGTTTTTT	CASTPGGEKLFF
TRBV19	TRBD1	TRBJ2-7	-	TGTGCCAGTAGTATACAGGGGGAAGGAGGCTACGAGCAGTACTTC	CASSIQGEGGYEQYF
TRBV19	TRBD1	TRBJ1-5	-	TGTGCCAGTAGAGACAGGGGGGAACAGCCCCAGCATTTT	CASRDRGEQPQHF
TRBV19	-	TRBJ1-4	-	TGTGCCAGTAGTATTCGGGGATCCGAACTGTTTTTT	CASSIRGSELFF
TRBV7-2	TRBD1	TRBJ2-5	once	TGTGCCAGCAGACGGACAGGGGGCGCAGAGACCCAGTACTTC	CASRRTGGAETQYF
TRBV2	TRBD2	TRBJ2-5	-	TGTGCCAGCAGGGCGGGACTAGCGGGAGTAGGAGAGACCCAGTACTTC	CASRAGLAGVGETQYF
TRBV7-8	-	TRBJ1-6	once	TGTGCCAGCAGCTCCGCGGGGGGCGCTGGCTCCTATAATTCACCCCTCCACTTT	CASSSAGGAGSYNSPLHF
TRBV19	TRBD1	TRBJ1-1	-	TGTGCCAGTCACCGACAGGGCGGCACTGAAGCTTTCTTT	CASHRQGGTEAFF
TRBV27	-	TRBJ1-3	-	TGTGCCAGCAGATCGACAGGTGGAAACACCATATATTTT	CASRSTGGNTIYF
TRBV7-2	-	TRBJ1-5	-	TGTGCCAGCAGCCATACAGGCCCCGCAAGTCAGCCCCAGCATTTT	CASSHTGPASQPQHF
TRBV7-7	-	TRBJ2-7	-	TGTGCTAGCAGCCACCTCTCCCCGACAGAGACCTTTGGGCAGTACTTC	CASSHLSPTETFGQYF
TRBV28	TRBD1	TRBJ1-4	-	TGTGCCAGCAAACAGGGGGGTGAAAAACTGTTTTTT	CASKQGGEKLFF
TRBV5-1	-	TRBJ2-1	-	TGCGCCAGCAGCGATGGCGGGGAATACAATGAGCAGTTCTTC	CASSDGGEYNEQFF
TRBV19	-	TRBJ1-5	-	TGTGCCACTAACGGACTACTGGGTAGCAATCAGCCCCAGCATTTT	CATNGLLGSNQPQHF
TRBV7-8	-	TRBJ1-1	-	TGTGCCAGCAGCGAAAACGGGGATGGCACTGAAGCTTTCTTT	CASSENGDGTEAFF
TRBV18	TRBD2	TRBJ2-3	-	TGTGCCAGCTCATCACGACTAGCGGGAGGGGAAGATACGCAGTATTTT	CASSSRLAGGEDTQYF
TRBV30	TRBD2	TRBJ2-1	-	TGTGCCTGGAGTCCGGGTAGCGGGAATGAGCAGTTCTTC	CAWSPGSGNEQFF
TRBV11-2	-	TRBJ1-2	-	TGTGCCAGCAGCTCAGGGCTAGATTATGGCTACACCTTC	CASSSGLDYGYTF
TRBV30	TRBD1	TRBJ2-1	-	TGTGCCTGGTACAGGGGAATAAGTATCGATGAGCAGTTCTTC	CAWYRGISIDEQFF
TRBV27	TRBD2	TRBJ2-3	-	TGTGCCACGGGGGGACTAGCGGGAGACTGGGTCACAGATACGCAGTATTTT	CATGGLAGDWVTDTQYF
TRBV6-5	TRBD2	TRBJ2-2	-	TGTGCCAGCTTAACTAGCGGGAGAGGCACCGGGGAGCTGTTTTTT	CASLTSGRGTGELFF
TRBV4-2	-	TRBJ2-1	-	TGTGCCAGCAGCCGGAACACGGGAGAGGCCTACAATGAGCAGTTCTTC	CASSRNTGEAYNEQFF